The 6 T cell receptor beta chains presented below share a single source sample, sequenced in a study of read filtering for tumor transcriptome and immune sequencing. Molecular barcoded adaptors covering alpha/delta and beta/gamma chains were used on 400 to 450 ng RNA. TCRdb used MiXCR to reprocess the reads, holding one entry per CDR3 protein. The table has 85,000 or so distinct CDR3 sequences, approximately 13% seen once. Sequenced material: a population of CD138-negative cells sorted from bone marrow. These TCRs come from a donor over 35 with multiple myeloma.

This clonotype was counted between two and nine times. The V gene is TRBV28, the J gene TRBJ1-1; D ambiguous. Trimming cost V 3 bases and J 5 bases, with 13 bases left between them. This CDR3 has 14 amino acids. Germline assignment: CDR1 MDHEN and CDR2 SYDVKM. CDR3 sequence reads: CASSFIDKRTEAFF. CDR3 bases: TGTGCCAGCAGTTTCATCGACAAGAGGACTGAAGCTTTCTTT.

This clonotype appeared many times. The genes are TRBV4-1 and TRBJ2-1; TRBD2 aligns across 9 bases. V trimming: 0 bases; J trimming: 8 bases; junction bases outside the gene matches: 17. Germline V gene sequence: CDR1 MGHRA, CDR2 YSYEKL. This CDR3 spans 19 amino acids. Here the CDR3 DNA reads TGCGCCAGCAGCCAAGAATGGTCTAGCGGGACAATCTACTCCGATGAGCAGTTCTTC. Protein: CASSQEWSSGTIYSDEQFF.

This clonotype has at least ten counts. V and J are TRBV20-1 and TRBJ2-3; D unclear. V lost 4 bases and J 4 bases, leaving 15 bases between the germline ends. The CDR3 runs 14 residues. Looked up from germline, CDR1 is DFQATT and CDR2 is SNEGSKA (reference sequence). In DNA, the CDR3 is TGCAGTGCTAACACTGGGGTCTTCTCAGATACGCAGTATTTT. Protein: CSANTGVFSDTQYF.

This clonotype was counted many times. The chain recombines TRBV2 with TRBJ2-7; possibly TRBD1 for D (6 bases). CDR1 is SNHLY and CDR2 is FYNNEI in the germline V gene. Trimming left V 7 bases short and J 1 base short, with 14 bases between. CDR3 size: 14 residues. The CDR3 nucleotides read TGTGCCAGCACACCAGTACAGGGATCCTACGAGCAGTACTTC. This gives the protein CASTPVQGSYEQYF. Using reference TRBV2 and TRBJ2-7 for the parts outside the CDR3, the full variable domain is EPEVTQTPSHQVTQMGQEVILRCVPISNHLYFYWYRQILGQKVEFLVSFYNNEISEKSEIFDDQFSVERPDGSNFTLKIRSTKLEDSAMYFCASTPVQGSYEQYFGPGTRLTVT.

This clonotype was observed a handful of times. The genes are TRBV24-1 and TRBJ2-3; no definite D call. The germline V gene has CDR1 KGHDR and CDR2 SFDVKD. Trimming left V 4 bases short and J 7 bases short, with 11 bases between. The CDR3 totals 13 residues. In DNA form, the CDR3 reads TGTGCCACCAGTGAACCCTCTGGTTATACGCAGTATTTT. It is translated as CATSEPSGYTQYF.

This clonotype was counted at least ten times. The chain links TRBV3-1 to TRBJ2-1; 8 nucleotides match TRBD1. The V gene's germline CDR1 is LGHDT and CDR2 YNNKEL (reference sequence). The V segment lost 1 base and the J segment 6 bases; nucleotides outside the gene matches: 5. The CDR3 runs 15 residues. The CDR3 DNA follows: TGTGCCAGCAGCCAAGGGTTCCAGGGGGCCAATGAGCAGTTCTTC. Translating gives CASSQGFQGANEQFF.